The 23 T cell receptor beta chains given below trace back to one sample, sequenced in a study of CD8+ T cells in alopecia areata listed by TCRdb under 2018. Library creation used the immunoSEQ multiplex PCR assay. For TCR sequencing, RNA was extracted from every sample and reverse transcribed into cDNA to serve as template. TCRdb provides this immuneACCESS table in a form limited to in-frame rearrangements. Some clones are lacking; in checked studies, under half of them reflect an unresolved V gene, and why the rest are absent is not known. A total of fewer than 150,000 clones appear in this sample, 50% to 60% of them only once. 4.5% to 5.5% of the sample is held by the ten biggest clonotypes. The meaning of the sample's time point label: baseline before oral tofacitinib. The sample here was CD4+ T cells sorted from blood, taken at week 0. The source is a human donor with alopecia areata.

The chain joins TRBV5-1 to TRBJ1-6; D gene unclear. This CDR3 has 18 amino acids. Per the germline V gene, CDR1 is SGHRS and CDR2 is YFSETQ. V was trimmed by 1 base and J by 0 bases, leaving 14 bases between them. The CDR3 loop reads CASSLLVSGTSYNSPLHF. DNA of the CDR3: TGCGCCAGCAGCTTGTTGGTATCTGGAACCTCCTATAATTCACCCCTCCACTTT.

The CDR3 reads CASSPETGTAYEQYF. DNA for the CDR3: TGTGCCAGCAGCCCTGAGACAGGGACAGCCTACGAGCAGTACTTC. The rearrangement links TRBV5-4 to TRBJ2-7; 7 bases fit TRBD1. The trim removed 4 bases at V and 2 bases at J, leaving 9 bases unmatched. The CDR3 sequence is 15 residues long. Looked up from germline, CDR1 is SGHNT and CDR2 is YYREEE (reference sequence).

The gene calls are TRBV25-1 and TRBJ1-2; possible D gene TRBD1, 5 bases. This CDR3 region has 15 residues. Germline-derived CDR1 and CDR2 are MGHDK and SYGVNS. The ends were cut back, 0 bases at V and 3 bases at J, with 11 bases in the middle. CDR3 amino acids: CASSEYLGTYYGYTF. Here the CDR3 DNA reads TGTGCCAGCAGTGAATATCTGGGGACGTACTATGGCTACACCTTC.

This clone was counted a few times. The chain couples TRBV7-2 to TRBJ2-5; 7 bases align to TRBD1. This CDR3 region has 16 residues. CDR1 is SGHTA, CDR2 FQGNSA, per germline. The V gene end was trimmed by 0 bases and the J gene end by 3 bases; junction bases not matched to a gene: 7. The CDR3 DNA reads as TGTGCCAGCAGCTTAGCAGGGGGCGCAAAAGAAGAGACCCAGTACTTC. Translated: CASSLAGGAKEETQYF.

J is TRBJ1-1 and V is TRBV19; 8 bases are shared with TRBD1. This CDR3 is built from 13 residues. V gave up 3 bases and J gave up 10 bases; unmatched junction bases: 7. CDR1 is LNHDA and CDR2 is SQIVND in the germline V gene (reference sequence). CDR3 in DNA: TGTGCCAGTAGTATTAGTAGACAGGGGCGAGCTTTCTTT. Protein: CASSISRQGRAFF. The full variable domain, completed using reference TRBV19 and TRBJ1-1, is DGGITQSPKYLFRKEGQNVTLSCEQNLNHDAMYWYRQDPGQGLRLIYYSQIVNDFQKGDIAEGYSVSREKKESFPLTVTSAQKNPTAFYLCASSISRQGRAFFGQGTRLTVV.

The chain combines TRBV30 with TRBJ1-2; 7 nucleotides match TRBD1. This CDR3 is 16 amino acids long. J gave up 8 bases and V 1 base, and 16 bases lay outside the gene matches. Germline V CDR1 and CDR2: GTSNPN, SVGIG (reference sequence). CDR3 in DNA: TGTGCCTGGAGTGCCACCCGGGACAGACTGGCGGGAGGCTACACCTTC. Residues: CAWSATRDRLAGGYTF.

DNA of the CDR3: TGTGCCACCAGCAGTGGACAGGAGGGTGGCTACACCTTC. Its protein product is CATSSGQEGGYTF. The V and J genes are TRBV15 and TRBJ1-2, with 7 bases lining up with TRBD1. V dropped 3 bases and J dropped 7; count of bases not matched to a gene: 5. Germline CDR1 LNHNV, CDR2 YYDKDF (reference sequence). The CDR3 contains 13 residues.

J is TRBJ1-1 and V is TRBV5-1; D call uncertain. V gave up 0 bases and J gave up 4 bases, with 4 bases separating them. This CDR3 has 12 residues. Germline CDR1 SGHRS, CDR2 YFSETQ. The CDR3 nucleotides are TGCGCCAGCAGCTTGGAAACCACTGAAGCTTTCTTT. This encodes CASSLETTEAFF.

The chain carries TRBV29-1 and TRBJ2-7; D is perhaps TRBD2 (5 bases). Looked up from germline, CDR1 is SQVTM and CDR2 is ANQGSEA. CDR3 size: 13 residues. Between the trimmed V and J ends, which lost 0 bases and 6 bases, there was a span of 12 bases. CDR3 region: CSVEEGAGREQYF. CDR3 sequence (DNA): TGCAGCGTTGAAGAGGGAGCAGGTCGCGAGCAGTACTTC.

This sequence joins TRBV10-3 and TRBJ2-5; D is unclear. With 2 bases removed from V and 5 bases from J, the gap between germline ends came to 9 bases. Germline V gene sequence: CDR1 ENHRY, CDR2 SYGVKD. The CDR3 has 13 amino acids. The CDR3 is CAISEPVDETQYF. The CDR3 nucleotides read TGTGCCATCAGTGAGCCCGTGGACGAGACCCAGTACTTC.

The table lists this clone with a few counts. The chain joins TRBV6-6 to TRBJ2-7; D possibly uses TRBD1 or TRBD2 (5 bases each). This CDR3 spans 14 amino acids. From germline, CDR1 is MNHNY and CDR2 SVGAGI (reference sequence). V was clipped by 8 bases and J by 1 base, with 15 bases between them. CDR3 sequence reads: CASSGTQSSYEQYF. The CDR3 DNA reads TGTGCCAGCTCCGGGACCCAATCTTCCTACGAGCAGTACTTC.

Only a few counts were recorded for this clone. The chain joins TRBV4-2 to TRBJ1-2; D not resolved. Trimming took 1 base from V and 5 from J, leaving 11 bases between them. The CDR3 has 14 residues. Per the germline V gene, CDR1 is LGHNA and CDR2 is YNFKEQ. CDR3 loop: CASSQVLQTYGYTF. CDR3 DNA: TGTGCCAGCAGCCAAGTACTACAGACGTATGGCTACACCTTC.

The rearrangement links TRBV6-5 to TRBJ2-7; D is tentatively TRBD1 or TRBD2 (5 bases each). V was clipped by 7 bases and J by 5 bases, with 18 bases between them. The CDR3 extends over 14 amino acids. The germline V gene encodes CDR1 MNHEY and CDR2 SVGAGI. CDR3 region: CASIAQGSDHEQYF. CDR3 bases: TGTGCCAGCATAGCTCAGGGTAGCGACCACGAGCAGTACTTC.

In this sample, this clone turned up a few times. This sequence joins TRBV7-8 and TRBJ1-5; D perhaps matches TRBD1 (6 bases). The germline gives CDR1 SGHVS, CDR2 FQNEAQ. Trimming left V 2 bases short and J 1 base short, with 18 bases between. There are 18 residues in the CDR3. The CDR3 protein is CASSLKLGRGWSNQPQHF. The CDR3 nucleotides are TGTGCCAGCAGCTTAAAGTTAGGCAGGGGATGGAGCAATCAGCCCCAGCATTTT.

This clone has just a few counts. The J gene is TRBJ2-3, the V gene TRBV7-9, with TRBD2 identical over 12 bases. CDR3 length: 16 amino acids. Trimming removed 4 bases from V and 5 bases from J; junction bases left unmatched: 7. The germline V gene encodes CDR1 SEHNR and CDR2 FQNEAQ (reference sequence). CDR3 bases: TGTGCCAGCAGCTCGGAAAAACTAGCGGGAGGAGATACGCAGTATTTT. Translating it yields CASSSEKLAGGDTQYF.

The rearrangement uses TRBV9 and TRBJ1-4, with unresolved D. The CDR3 is made up of 14 amino acids. Germline CDR1 is SGDLS and CDR2 is YYNGEE. Between the trimmed V and J ends, which lost 0 bases and 7 bases, there was a span of 10 bases. The CDR3: CASSVAASSEKLFF. CDR3 sequence (DNA): TGTGCCAGCAGCGTAGCGGCCTCGAGTGAAAAACTGTTTTTT.

V is TRBV27 and J is TRBJ2-4; 9 bases are shared with TRBD1. CDR1 MNHEY and CDR2 SMNVEV come from the germline V gene (reference sequence). V was pared by 5 bases and J by 4 bases, with 9 bases of the junction left unmatched. This CDR3 is built from 16 residues. CDR3 nucleotides: TGTGCCAGCAGTGGAACCGGGACAGGGAGTAAAAACATTCAGTACTTC. Translating it yields CASSGTGTGSKNIQYF.

The chain combines TRBV10-3 with TRBJ1-6; unclear D gene. Germline CDR1 is ENHRY and CDR2 is SYGVKD. The CDR3 is 11 residues long. Trimming took 5 bases from V and 16 from J, leaving 12 bases between them. CDR3: CAISIGRRLHF. The CDR3 DNA follows: TGTGCCATCAGTATTGGTAGGAGACTCCACTTT.

The genes are TRBV6-6 and TRBJ1-1; 11 bases match TRBD1. The CDR3 totals 13 residues. The germline V gene encodes CDR1 MNHNY and CDR2 SVGAGI (reference sequence). Unmatched junction bases numbered 7, after V lost 4 bases and J lost 12 bases. CDR3 residues: CASSSRTGGETFF. CDR3 DNA: TGTGCCAGCAGTTCCCGGACAGGGGGCGAAACTTTCTTT.

The chain links TRBV7-6 to TRBJ2-3; D not resolved. The CDR3 covers 16 residues. From germline, CDR1 is SGHVS and CDR2 FNYEAQ. V lost 5 bases to trimming and J lost 0 bases, with 15 bases between them. CDR3 amino acids: CASSPPGRPSTDTQYF. DNA for the CDR3: TGTGCCAGCAGCCCACCCGGACGCCCTAGCACAGATACGCAGTATTTT.

The genes are TRBV15 and TRBJ1-5; no firm D call. V was pared by 2 bases and J by 4 bases, with 6 bases between. The CDR3 runs 13 residues. CDR1 is LNHNV and CDR2 is YYDKDF in the germline V gene (reference sequence). CDR3 nucleotides: TGTGCCACCAGCAGATCCATTAATCAGCCCCAGCATTTT. This encodes CATSRSINQPQHF.

V usage is TRBV18 and J usage is TRBJ2-5; the match to TRBD2 covers 12 bases. The CDR3 contains 15 residues. The ends lost 6 bases at V and 5 bases at J; junction bases unmatched: 7. Germline V CDR1 and CDR2: KGHSH, LQKENI. CDR3 coding DNA: TGTGCCAGCTCCCAAGGACTAGCGGGGTATGAGACCCAGTACTTC. Amino acid sequence: CASSQGLAGYETQYF.

The J gene is TRBJ2-3, the V gene TRBV5-1; TRBD2 aligns across 8 bases. The V segment lost 0 bases and the J segment 1 base; nucleotides outside the gene matches: 7. CDR3 length: 17 amino acids. The germline V gene has CDR1 SGHRS and CDR2 YFSETQ. In DNA form, the CDR3 reads TGCGCCAGCAGCTTGGAGGGTCCAGCGGGGGGCACAGATACGCAGTATTTT. The encoded protein is CASSLEGPAGGTDTQYF.